This TCR beta chain was captured in a study of CD8 T cells in Susac syndrome. Findings and limits, study-wide: The study identified around sixteen and five Susac-specific public clones in total CD8+ and CD8+ TEMRA repertoires.

For this clonotype: Its antigen is still unknown.

The Susac syndrome patients fit the recently defined diagnostic criteria for definite or probable disease. Reverse transcription of roughly 0.5 to 1 ug RNA was performed with random hexamers. Amplification of TCR beta CDR3 by immunoSEQ multiplex PCR spanned 54 Vbeta and 13 Jbeta. TCRdb re-called the immunoSEQ multiplex PCR reads through MiXCR, storing one row per CDR3 protein. This sample carries around 100,000 distinct CDR3 sequences, 95% of them seen once, and the ten largest clones take more than 0.3%. Germline V lookup: CDR1 DFQATT, CDR2 SNEGSKA (reference sequence). The CDR3 consists of 11 residues. V was cut by 0 bases and J by 11 bases, with 8 bases left in between.

The J gene is TRBJ1-5, the V gene TRBV20-1; D is unclear. This clonotype originated in a human donor with Susac syndrome. The sample consisted of CD8+ T cells from PBMCs. The DNA of the CDR3 is TGCAGTGCTAGAGATAGAAGGGCCCAGCATTTT. Residues: CSARDRRAQHF.